Sequencing of this T cell receptor beta chain was carried out in a study of cytomegalovirus exposure and HLA in healthy donors. General observations from the study: Analysis was performed later, and it showed HLA-associated TCR beta chains to be more clonally expanded than equally common others. A reported reduction in N-insertions relative to the roughly 610-donor mean was seen in an Asian-associated ancestry cluster in a later analysis. There were several of the most significant clusters that appeared linked to common viral pathogens in a later analysis.

PCR employed 60 Vbeta and 13 Jbeta primers. Clones were sequenced by immunoSEQ multiplex PCR, and TCRdb holds only the in-frame ones, with some missing. The table records around 45,000 clones, 51% of them present only once. Concerning this clone: Its specificity is not known.

Looked up from germline, CDR1 is SGDLS and CDR2 is YYNGEE. The CDR3 has 14 residues. The J segment lost 3 bases and the V segment lost 5 bases, leaving 7 bases of the junction unmatched. Sequencing used PBMCs. The receptor's source is a man between 60 and 75 years old in good health and CMV-seronegative. The rearrangement uses TRBV9 and TRBJ2-7, with TRBD1 matching over 8 bases. CDR3 protein: CASSKQGGNYEQYF. CDR3 DNA: TGTGCCAGCAGTAAACAGGGGGGCAACTACGAGCAGTACTTC.